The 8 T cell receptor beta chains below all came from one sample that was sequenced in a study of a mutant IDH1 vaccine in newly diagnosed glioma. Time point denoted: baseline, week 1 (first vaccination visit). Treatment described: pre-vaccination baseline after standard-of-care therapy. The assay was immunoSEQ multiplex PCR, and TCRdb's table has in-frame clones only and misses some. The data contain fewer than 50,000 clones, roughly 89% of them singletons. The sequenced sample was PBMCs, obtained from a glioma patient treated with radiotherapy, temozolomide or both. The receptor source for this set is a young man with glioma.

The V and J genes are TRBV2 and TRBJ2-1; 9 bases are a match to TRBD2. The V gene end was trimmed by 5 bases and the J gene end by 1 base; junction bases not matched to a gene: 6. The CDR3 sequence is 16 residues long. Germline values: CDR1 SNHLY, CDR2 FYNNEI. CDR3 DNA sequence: TGTGCCAGCAGTCTTTTAGCGGGAGAGTCCTACAATGAGCAGTTCTTC. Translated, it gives CASSLLAGESYNEQFF. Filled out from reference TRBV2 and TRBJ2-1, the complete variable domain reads EPEVTQTPSHQVTQMGQEVILRCVPISNHLYFYWYRQILGQKVEFLVSFYNNEISEKSEIFDDQFSVERPDGSNFTLKIRSTKLEDSAMYFCASSLLAGESYNEQFFGPGTRLTVL.

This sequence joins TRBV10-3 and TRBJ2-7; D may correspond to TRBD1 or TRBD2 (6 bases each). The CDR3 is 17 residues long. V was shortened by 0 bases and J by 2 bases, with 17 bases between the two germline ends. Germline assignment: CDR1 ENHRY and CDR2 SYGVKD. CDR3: CAISESPGLGGTYEQYF. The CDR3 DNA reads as TGTGCCATCAGTGAGTCACCCGGCCTAGGGGGGACCTACGAGCAGTACTTC.

The CDR3 DNA follows: TGCGCCAGCAGCTTCCGGGACTTAGGGAAAGCAGATACGCAGTATTTT. Protein: CASSFRDLGKADTQYF. J is TRBJ2-3 and V is TRBV5-1, with a weak D call TRBD2 (6 bases). The germline V gene encodes CDR1 SGHRS and CDR2 YFSETQ. Trimming took off 2 bases at V and 4 bases at J, with 17 bases between the two ends. CDR3 length equals 16 residues.

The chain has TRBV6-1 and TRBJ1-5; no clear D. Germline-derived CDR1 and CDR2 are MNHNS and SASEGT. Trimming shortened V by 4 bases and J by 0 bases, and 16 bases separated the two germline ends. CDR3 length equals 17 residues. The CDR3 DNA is TGTGCCAGCAGTGGCCACTCGCAAGCCTATAGCAATCAGCCCCAGCATTTT. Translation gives CASSGHSQAYSNQPQHF.

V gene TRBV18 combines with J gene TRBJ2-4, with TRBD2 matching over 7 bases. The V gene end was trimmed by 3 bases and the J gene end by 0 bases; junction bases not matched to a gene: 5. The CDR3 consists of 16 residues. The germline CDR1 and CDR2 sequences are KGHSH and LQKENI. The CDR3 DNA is TGTGCCAGCTCACCTCTAGCGGTCCTAGCCAAAAACATTCAGTACTTC. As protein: CASSPLAVLAKNIQYF.

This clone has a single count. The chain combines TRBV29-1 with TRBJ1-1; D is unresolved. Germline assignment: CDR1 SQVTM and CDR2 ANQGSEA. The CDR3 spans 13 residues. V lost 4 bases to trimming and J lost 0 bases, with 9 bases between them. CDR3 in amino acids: CSVVRQLNTEAFF. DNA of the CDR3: TGCAGCGTTGTCAGGCAATTGAACACTGAAGCTTTCTTT.

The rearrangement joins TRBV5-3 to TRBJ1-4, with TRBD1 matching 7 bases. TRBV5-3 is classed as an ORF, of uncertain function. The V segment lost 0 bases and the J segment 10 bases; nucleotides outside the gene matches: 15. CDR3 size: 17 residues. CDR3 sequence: CARSLVLDREGFVKLFF. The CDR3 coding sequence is TGTGCCAGAAGCTTGGTTCTCGACAGGGAAGGATTCGTAAAACTGTTTTTT.

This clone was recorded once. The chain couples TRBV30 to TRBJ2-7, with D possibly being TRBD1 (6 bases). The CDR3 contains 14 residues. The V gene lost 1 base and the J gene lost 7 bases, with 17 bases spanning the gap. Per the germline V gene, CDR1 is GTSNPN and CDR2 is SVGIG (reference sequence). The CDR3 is CAWSGGGPVGEQYF. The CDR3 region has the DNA TGTGCCTGGAGTGGAGGGGGACCGGTAGGGGAGCAGTACTTC.